These 21 T cell receptor beta chains were sequenced from one sample in a study of blood T cells in healthy people across ages. It was with a sample-barcoded 5' primer and a J-beta primer mix that a second PCR of roughly 7 to 12 cycles was run. MiXCR, applied by TCRdb to the 5' RACE reads, yields one record per CDR3 protein. The profile shows about 970,000 distinct CDR3 sequences, approximately 50% of them singletons. Sequencing was performed on blood. These receptors originate from a woman aged 60-70 years in good health.

Turning to this clonotype: The junction and the germline gene differ at one end; a read error may be behind it. The chain uses TRBV7-8 and TRBJ2-3; a possible D gene is TRBD2 (8 bases). CDR1 is SGHVS and CDR2 is FQNEAQ in the germline V gene. The CDR3 has 17 amino acids. CDR3 amino acids: CASSPLNSGRGTATQYF. CDR3 nucleotide sequence: TGTGCCAGCAGCCCGTTGAACAGCGGGAGAGGGACAGCTACGCAGTATTTT.

This clonotype was counted a few times. This chain joins TRBV20-1 and TRBJ2-1; 9 bases fit TRBD1. Per germline, CDR1 DFQATT and CDR2 SNEGSKA (reference sequence). This CDR3 is 13 amino acids long. Germline trimming cut 4 bases from V and 9 bases from J; bases unmatched to any gene: 7. The CDR3 coding sequence is TGCAGTGCTACCGGGACAGGGTGGGGTGAGCAGTTCTTC. Residues: CSATGTGWGEQFF.

The J gene is TRBJ2-3, the V gene TRBV11-2; TRBD2 matches at 9 bases. V lost 5 bases to trimming and J lost 3 bases; unmatched junction nucleotides: 9. The germline V gene has CDR1 SGHAT and CDR2 FQNNGV. CDR3 length: 16 amino acids. The CDR3 DNA is TGTGCCAGCAGCAGGGGACTAGCTGTTAAAACAGATACGCAGTATTTT. Protein sequence: CASSRGLAVKTDTQYF.

This chain uses TRBV20-1 with TRBJ2-3, with D perhaps matching TRBD1 (5 bases). Germline V gives CDR1 DFQATT, CDR2 SNEGSKA (reference sequence). V was pared by 3 bases and J by 1 base, with 11 bases between. The CDR3 totals 14 residues. The CDR3 spells CSARDTPGTDTQYF. The DNA for the CDR3 is TGCAGTGCTAGGGACACCCCCGGCACAGATACGCAGTATTTT.

The rearrangement links TRBV24-1 to TRBJ2-7; a weak D match, TRBD1 (7 bases). This CDR3 comprises 13 residues. Trimming cost V 7 bases and J 5 bases, with 14 bases left between them. Germline CDR1 reads KGHDR; CDR2 reads SFDVKD. In DNA, the CDR3 is TGTGCCACCAGGCAGGGGGGCACCGACGAGCAGTACTTC. It encodes CATRQGGTDEQYF.

This clonotype was recorded a few times. This chain uses TRBV20-1 with TRBJ2-1; TRBD2 matches 11 bases. V was pared by 4 bases and J by 3 bases, with 8 bases of the junction left unmatched. CDR3 length equals 16 residues. Germline assignment: CDR1 DFQATT and CDR2 SNEGSKA (reference sequence). The CDR3 here is CSAMSTSGADYNEQFF. The CDR3 nucleotides are TGCAGTGCTATGTCGACTAGCGGGGCTGACTACAATGAGCAGTTCTTC.

V is TRBV24-1 and J is TRBJ2-3; D may be TRBD2 (6 bases). The CDR3 covers 13 residues. The V and J ends lost 0 bases and 11 bases respectively, with 11 bases between them. The germline gives CDR1 KGHDR, CDR2 SFDVKD. The CDR3 protein is CATSDLSGRRQYF. CDR3 DNA sequence: TGTGCCACCAGTGATTTGAGTGGGAGGCGGCAGTATTTT.

A few counts support this clonotype. J is TRBJ2-1 and V is TRBV7-2, with 8 nucleotides matching TRBD2. This CDR3 spans 16 amino acids. CDR1 is SGHTA and CDR2 is FQGNSA in the germline V gene. V lost 5 bases and J lost 5; bases outside the gene matches: 11. This CDR3 reads CASSLRAGDWNNEQFF. CDR3 nucleotides: TGTGCCAGCAGCCTCAGAGCGGGAGACTGGAACAATGAGCAGTTCTTC.

This chain uses TRBV12-3 or TRBV12-4 with TRBJ1-5; D remains unclear. Trimming removed 3 bases from V and 0 bases from J, with 21 bases in between. The length of the CDR3 is 19 residues. The CDR3 sequence is CASSFCPKTLGLSNQPQHF. Here the CDR3 DNA reads TGTGCCAGCAGTTTCTGCCCAAAAACTCTAGGACTTAGCAATCAGCCCCAGCATTTT.

V is TRBV12-3 or TRBV12-4 and J is TRBJ1-1; 12 bases are shared with TRBD1. J lost 1 base, V lost 5 bases, and 11 bases had no gene match. The CDR3 runs to 18 residues. The CDR3 is CASSPWDRGRYGNTEAFF. The CDR3 bases are TGTGCCAGCAGTCCCTGGGACAGGGGGCGGTATGGGAACACTGAAGCTTTCTTT.

The rearrangement joins TRBV10-3 to TRBJ2-7; possibly TRBD1 for D (6 bases). V gave up 4 bases and J gave up 0 bases, with 10 bases separating them. The CDR3 covers 14 residues. Germline V gene data show CDR1 as ENHRY and CDR2 as SYGVKD. The CDR3 region is CAISGTESSYEQYF. The CDR3 DNA follows: TGTGCCATCAGTGGGACAGAGAGCTCCTACGAGCAGTACTTC.

This clonotype was counted a single time. J is TRBJ2-2 and V is TRBV7-7; a possible D gene is TRBD2 (6 bases). CDR1 is SSHAT and CDR2 is FNYEAQ in the germline V gene (reference sequence). V lost 11 bases to trimming and J lost 0 bases, with 13 bases between them. The CDR3 runs 14 residues. This CDR3 is CAGGGRSNTGELFF. The CDR3 DNA follows: TGTGCCGGGGGAGGACGGTCGAACACCGGGGAGCTGTTTTTT.

The chain recombines TRBV7-2 with TRBJ1-6; possibly TRBD1 for D (6 bases). The CDR3 covers 15 residues. Germline CDR1 SGHTA, CDR2 FQGNSA. V was shortened by 1 base and J by 10 bases, with 14 bases between the two germline ends. The CDR3 nucleotides are TGTGCCAGCAGCTTAGAGGTGGGGGCAGGGTCACCCCTCCACTTT. Translated: CASSLEVGAGSPLHF.

The gene calls are TRBV18 and TRBJ2-5, with TRBD1 matching 11 bases. With the DNA end fitting TRBJ2-7 better, the J assignment may be wrong. This CDR3 is built from 15 residues. Germline V CDR1 and CDR2: KGHSH, LQKENI. The CDR3, as DNA: TGTGCCAGCTCACCTCGGACAGGGGGCGCCTACGAGCAGTACTTC. Translation gives CASSPRTGGAYEQYF.

In its sample, this clonotype was seen once. The rearrangement joins TRBV11-2 to TRBJ2-1; 7 nucleotides agree with TRBD2. The CDR3 has 15 residues. With V trimmed by 3 bases and J by 5 bases, 7 bases remained unmatched. The germline V gene has CDR1 SGHAT and CDR2 FQNNGV. CDR3 coding DNA: TGTGCCAGCAGCTTTTCGGGACTATCAAACAATGAGCAGTTCTTC. Translated: CASSFSGLSNNEQFF.

This chain joins TRBV12-3 or TRBV12-4 and TRBJ2-3; D not certain. V dropped 1 base and J dropped 3 bases, with 11 bases sitting between them. This CDR3 spans 15 amino acids. CDR3 DNA: TGTGCCAGCAGTTTAGGCAGAGCGCTGACAGATACGCAGTATTTT. Encoded protein: CASSLGRALTDTQYF.

The V gene is TRBV29-1, the J gene TRBJ2-7; 8 bases are shared with TRBD2. Germline V gives CDR1 SQVTM, CDR2 ANQGSEA. The CDR3 totals 13 residues. J lost 3 bases, V lost 3 bases, and 4 bases had no gene match. The chain's CDR3 is CSVEFGRDYEQYF. The DNA of the CDR3 is TGCAGCGTTGAGTTCGGGAGGGACTACGAGCAGTACTTC.

In its sample, this clonotype was seen a few times. The genes are TRBV20-1 and TRBJ1-5; D is unclear. The CDR3 has 16 residues. CDR1 is DFQATT and CDR2 is SNEGSKA in the germline V gene (reference sequence). Trimming pared 3 bases from V and 1 base from J, leaving 16 bases between. In DNA, the CDR3 is TGCAGTGCTAGGTATCAGCGGGGTCTAAGCAATCAGCCCCAGCATTTT. This codes for CSARYQRGLSNQPQHF.

The chain employs TRBV7-3 and TRBJ1-6; D is unresolved. With 0 bases removed from V and 8 bases from J, the gap between germline ends came to 11 bases. Germline CDR1 is SGHTA and CDR2 is FQGTGA. The CDR3 extends over 15 amino acids. This chain's CDR3 is CASSLTPGGHSPLHF. CDR3 coding DNA: TGTGCCAGCAGCTTAACCCCCGGAGGGCATTCACCCCTCCACTTT.

The V gene is TRBV5-5, the J gene TRBJ2-7; 11 bases are shared with TRBD1. Trimming took 2 bases from V and 6 from J; bases not matched to a gene: 4. The CDR3 consists of 14 residues. From germline, CDR1 is SGHKS and CDR2 YYEKEE (reference sequence). In DNA, the CDR3 is TGTGCCAGCAGCTTCGGGACAGGGGGGTGCGAGCAGTACTTC. Its translation is CASSFGTGGCEQYF.

This clonotype was found once. This chain uses TRBV7-2 with TRBJ1-6; D remains unclear. CDR1 SGHTA and CDR2 FQGNSA come from the germline V gene. CDR3 length: 15 amino acids. Trimming cost V 5 bases and J 4 bases, with 12 bases left between them. CDR3 nucleotides: TGTGCCAGCAGCCCAGGTAGAGGGTATAATTCACCCCTCCACTTT. Residues: CASSPGRGYNSPLHF.